The 15 T cell receptor beta chains reported below all come from one sample, sequenced in a study of blood T cell repertoires in COVID-19. Sequencing used immunoSEQ multiplex PCR; TCRdb keeps in-frame clones, though not all of them. The sample carries some 150,000 clones, about 87% recorded once. The sequencing sample was made of peripheral blood. All receptors derive from a man aged 50 or older who had recovered from COVID-19.

This clone was picked up a small number of times. The rearrangement joins TRBV11-3 to TRBJ2-2; D unclear. The CDR3 sequence is 14 residues long. Germline CDR1 and CDR2: SGHNT and YENEEA. The ends were cut back, 1 base at V and 8 bases at J, with 11 bases in the middle. The CDR3 here is CASSLVAAAGELFF. The DNA for the CDR3 is TGTGCCAGCAGCTTAGTGGCCGCGGCAGGGGAGCTGTTTTTT.

The chain employs TRBV4-2 and TRBJ1-1; D gene ambiguous. V was pared by 4 bases and J by 1 base, with 10 bases between. The germline gives CDR1 LGHNA, CDR2 YNFKEQ. The CDR3 is 14 amino acids. CDR3 coding DNA: TGTGCCAGCAGCCGGGAGATCCCGAACACTGAAGCTTTCTTT. Protein: CASSREIPNTEAFF.

This clone is a singleton in its sample. V is TRBV13 and J is TRBJ1-2; 10 nucleotides agree with TRBD1. Germline assignment: CDR1 PRHDT and CDR2 FYEKMQ (reference sequence). This CDR3 comprises 14 residues. J was trimmed by 4 bases and V by 5 bases; bases with no gene match: 4. The CDR3 region has the DNA TGTGCCAGCAGCACCCGGGACAGGGGCTATGGCTACACCTTC. It translates to CASSTRDRGYGYTF.

The rearrangement links TRBV21-1 to TRBJ2-5; TRBD1, the D gene given by the table, was not confirmed from the DNA. TRBV21-1 is flagged as a pseudogene. This CDR3 has 13 amino acids. Here the CDR3 reads CASSTPGQETQYF. CDR3 bases: TGTGCCAGCAGCACGCCAGGACAAGAGACCCAGTACTTC.

The V and J genes are TRBV7-6 and TRBJ1-3; D remains unclear. Per germline, CDR1 SGHVS and CDR2 FNYEAQ. The CDR3 length is 18 residues. V gave up 4 bases and J gave up 0 bases, with 19 bases separating them. CDR3 region: CASSSHSFQTNSGNTIYF. CDR3 nucleotide sequence: TGTGCCAGCAGCTCCCACAGCTTCCAGACGAACTCTGGAAACACCATATATTTT.

This chain connects TRBV29-1 to TRBJ1-2, with 7 bases lining up with TRBD1. V lost 4 bases and J lost 4; bases outside the gene matches: 3. The CDR3 runs 12 residues. CDR1 and CDR2 from the germline V gene are SQVTM and ANQGSEA. In DNA form, the CDR3 reads TGCAGCGTTGCCAGGGGGACCTATGGCTACACCTTC. This codes for CSVARGTYGYTF.

The chain links TRBV27 to TRBJ1-6, with a weak D call TRBD1 (5 bases). This CDR3 has 18 amino acids. V was shortened by 2 bases and J by 2 bases, with 16 bases between the two germline ends. The germline V gene encodes CDR1 MNHEY and CDR2 SMNVEV (reference sequence). The DNA for the CDR3 is TGTGCCAGCAGTTTACGTGCAGGGCAAGTTGCCTATAATTCACCCCTCCACTTT. Its protein product is CASSLRAGQVAYNSPLHF.

The rearrangement links TRBV11-3 to TRBJ2-3; perhaps TRBD2 as D (6 bases). Trimming took 1 base from V and 2 from J, leaving 10 bases between them. Germline CDR1 SGHNT, CDR2 YENEEA. The CDR3 is made up of 15 amino acids. CDR3 in DNA: TGTGCCAGCAGCTTAGGCGCGGGGATCACAGATACGCAGTATTTT. Translated: CASSLGAGITDTQYF.

This clone was recorded only once. J is TRBJ1-5 and V is TRBV4-3; 12 positions match TRBD1. Per the germline V gene, CDR1 is LGHNA and CDR2 is YSLEER. This CDR3 is built from 17 residues. The V gene end was trimmed by 2 bases and the J gene end by 6 bases; junction bases not matched to a gene: 8. CDR3: CASSQHPGTGGGQPQHF. DNA for the CDR3: TGCGCCAGCAGCCAACATCCCGGGACAGGGGGCGGTCAGCCCCAGCATTTT.

This clone was seen a single time. The V call is TRBV5-6, the J call TRBJ2-3, with TRBD2 matching over 7 bases. The CDR3 totals 16 residues. With V trimmed by 5 bases and J by 1 base, 10 bases remained unmatched. Germline-derived CDR1 and CDR2 are SGHDT and YYEEEE. CDR3 nucleotide sequence: TGTGCCAGCAGTTCCCGGGACTACGGAGGCACAGATACGCAGTATTTT. Amino acid sequence: CASSSRDYGGTDTQYF.

This chain uses TRBV5-4 with TRBJ2-3; tentative D call: TRBD1 (6 bases). The germline V gene encodes CDR1 SGHNT and CDR2 YYREEE (reference sequence). V was cut by 0 bases and J by 2 bases, with 10 bases left in between. This CDR3 is built from 15 residues. The CDR3 nucleotides read TGTGCCAGCAGCTTGGACAGGGAACACACAGATACGCAGTATTTT. Translating it yields CASSLDREHTDTQYF.

The CDR3 DNA follows: TGTGCCAGCAGTGGGCACCTCTCTGGAAACACCATATATTTT. Its translation: CASSGHLSGNTIYF. The V and J genes are TRBV2 and TRBJ1-3; D uncertain. CDR3 size: 14 residues. Germline CDR1 reads SNHLY; CDR2 reads FYNNEI. The V gene lost 4 bases and the J gene lost 0 bases, with 7 bases spanning the gap. The variable domain in full, with the rest retrieved from reference TRBV2 and TRBJ1-3, is EPEVTQTPSHQVTQMGQEVILRCVPISNHLYFYWYRQILGQKVEFLVSFYNNEISEKSEIFDDQFSVERPDGSNFTLKIRSTKLEDSAMYFCASSGHLSGNTIYFGEGSWLTVV.

This sequence joins TRBV7-2 and TRBJ1-2; the D gene is possibly TRBD1 (5 bases). V shed 0 bases and J shed 2 bases, with 10 bases lying between them. This CDR3 spans 15 amino acids. The germline V gene has CDR1 SGHTA and CDR2 FQGNSA. CDR3 nucleotide sequence: TGTGCCAGCAGCTTAGCGGTAGGGGAAAACTATGGCTACACCTTC. As protein: CASSLAVGENYGYTF.

This clone was recorded only once. The CDR3 DNA reads as TGTGCCAGTACCAGGGGGAGCAGGGGGAGAAACACTGAAGCTTTCTTT. It yields the protein CASTRGSRGRNTEAFF. This sequence joins TRBV19 and TRBJ1-1; 7 bases are shared with TRBD1. Germline loops: CDR1 LNHDA, CDR2 SQIVND (reference sequence). V was clipped by 7 bases and J by 2 bases; unmatched bases: 13. The CDR3 contains 16 residues.

The chain carries TRBV2 and TRBJ2-7; possible D gene TRBD1, 6 bases. Germline CDR1 SNHLY, CDR2 FYNNEI. CDR3 length equals 11 residues. V was shortened by 6 bases and J by 5 bases, with 8 bases between the two germline ends. DNA for the CDR3: TGTGCCAGCAGGAACAGGGACGAGCAGTACTTC. Residues: CASRNRDEQYF.